This TCR beta chain was profiled in a study of blood T cell repertoires in COVID-19 (TCRdb year 2020). Study-level background: The collaborator samples originated in the United States, Italy and Spain and spanned the acute and convalescent phases of COVID-19. The material from the prospective study consisted of cDNA or gDNA derived from T cells, B-cell-depleted T cells, or PBMCs. Subjects who had been exposed to COVID-19, were actively infected with it, or had recovered from it provided the deeply sampled blood TCRbeta repertoires that made up the dataset. The repertoires were released in a freely available public database meant as a resource for research on the immune response to SARS-CoV-2. Samples were obtained from the ongoing ImmuneRACE study (first 160 participants) and from about 1,300 subjects provided by 6 global collaborators. Sample metadata almost always included a de-identified subject ID, COVID-19 status, age in years and sex. HLA class I and class II types, where available, came from metadata supplied by the sample provider rather than from assay-based typing. What the authors observed across the whole study: How much clinical and demographic metadata was included differed by source and by participant, and the metadata was provided uncurated.

Whole blood was collected in K2EDTA tubes by collaborating institutions according to the institutions' own protocols. Collaborator samples were shipped for TCRbeta analysis as frozen whole blood, isolated PBMCs, or DNA extracted from either sample type. With regard to this clone: The specificity of this receptor is unknown. No clone much larger than this one lies a single base away; base qualities are absent.

From its cysteine to its phenylalanine, the CDR3 spans 16 amino acids. Only the CDR3 part of the read is kept: 48 bases, read in frame from the first base. The junction shows trimming of 0 bases on V and 2 bases on J, plus 13 bases between the germline ends. According to the germline V gene (reference sequence), CDR1 reads LGHDT and CDR2 reads YNNKEL. TCRbeta CDR3 regions were amplified from genomic DNA using the immunoSEQ Assay, a bias-controlled multiplex PCR. The study's own analysis went as follows. Within the assay, amplification of reference gene primers was used to estimate how many nucleated cells each sample contained. Sequence reads were collapsed and filtered to measure the absolute abundance of every unique TCRbeta CDR3 rearrangement. For each sample, productive Simpson clonality was calculated as the square root of Simpson's diversity index across productive rearrangements. TCRdb's version of the immuneACCESS table is confined to in-frame rearrangements and falls short of the full clone set. An unresolved V gene accounts for under half of the shortfall where checked; the remainder is of unknown origin. That table supplies the V and J calls and clone size; D and trimming were determined from the DNA. For this sample there are 98,000 or so clones; approximately 87% appear just once. The top ten clonotypes cover roughly 14% of the sample.

The sequence was obtained from a man aged 45-60 years with acute or convalescent COVID-19. Material for sequencing was peripheral blood. Recombination connected TRBV3-1 (or the pseudogene TRBV3-2) to TRBJ1-2; 6 matching bases give a weak D call of TRBD1. CDR3 protein: CASSQDSKGGNYGYTF. The sequenced DNA: TGTGCCAGCAGCCAAGATAGTAAAGGGGGAAACTATGGCTACACCTTC.